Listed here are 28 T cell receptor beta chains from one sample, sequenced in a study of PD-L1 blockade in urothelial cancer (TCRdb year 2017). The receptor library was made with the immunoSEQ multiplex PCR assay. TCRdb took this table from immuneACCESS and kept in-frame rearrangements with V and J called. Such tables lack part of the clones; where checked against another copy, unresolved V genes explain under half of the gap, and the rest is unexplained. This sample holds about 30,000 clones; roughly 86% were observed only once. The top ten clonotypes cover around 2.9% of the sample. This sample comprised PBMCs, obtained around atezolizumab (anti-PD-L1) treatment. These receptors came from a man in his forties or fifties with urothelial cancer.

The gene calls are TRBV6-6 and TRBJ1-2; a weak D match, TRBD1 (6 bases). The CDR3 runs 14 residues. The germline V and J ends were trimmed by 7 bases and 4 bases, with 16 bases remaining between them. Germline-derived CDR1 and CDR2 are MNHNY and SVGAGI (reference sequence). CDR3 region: CASTIGQTSYGYTF. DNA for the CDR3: TGTGCCAGCACCATAGGACAGACGAGCTATGGCTACACCTTC.

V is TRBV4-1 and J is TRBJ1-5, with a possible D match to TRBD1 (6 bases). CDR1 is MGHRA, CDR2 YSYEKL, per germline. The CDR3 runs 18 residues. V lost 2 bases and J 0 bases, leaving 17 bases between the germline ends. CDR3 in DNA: TGCGCCAGCAGCCAACCCCCGGACAGAGCGGATAGCAATCAGCCCCAGCATTTT. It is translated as CASSQPPDRADSNQPQHF.

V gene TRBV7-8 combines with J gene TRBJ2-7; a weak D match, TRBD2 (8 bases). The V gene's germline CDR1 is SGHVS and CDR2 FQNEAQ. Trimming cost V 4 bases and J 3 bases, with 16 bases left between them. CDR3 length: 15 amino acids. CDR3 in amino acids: CASSSGGTALYEQYF. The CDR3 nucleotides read TGTGCCAGCAGCTCGGGGGGGACAGCTCTCTACGAGCAGTACTTC.

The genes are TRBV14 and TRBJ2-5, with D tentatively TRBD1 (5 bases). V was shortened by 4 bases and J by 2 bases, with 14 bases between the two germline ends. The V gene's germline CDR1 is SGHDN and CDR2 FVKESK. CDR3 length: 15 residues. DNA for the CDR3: TGTGCCAGCAGCCCCCAACTAAGGGGACAAGAGACCCAGTACTTC. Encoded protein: CASSPQLRGQETQYF.

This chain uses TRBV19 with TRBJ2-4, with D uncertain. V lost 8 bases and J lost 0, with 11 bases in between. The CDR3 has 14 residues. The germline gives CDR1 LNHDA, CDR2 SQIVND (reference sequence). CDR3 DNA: TGTGCCAGTGTAGCAGCCGGAGCCAAAAACATTCAGTACTTC. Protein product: CASVAAGAKNIQYF.

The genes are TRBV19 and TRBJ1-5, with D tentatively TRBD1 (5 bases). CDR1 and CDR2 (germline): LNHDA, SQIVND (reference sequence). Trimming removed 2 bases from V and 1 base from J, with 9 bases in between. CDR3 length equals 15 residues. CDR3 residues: CASSISSGSNQPQHF. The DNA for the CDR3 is TGTGCCAGTAGTATAAGTTCAGGGAGCAATCAGCCCCAGCATTTT.

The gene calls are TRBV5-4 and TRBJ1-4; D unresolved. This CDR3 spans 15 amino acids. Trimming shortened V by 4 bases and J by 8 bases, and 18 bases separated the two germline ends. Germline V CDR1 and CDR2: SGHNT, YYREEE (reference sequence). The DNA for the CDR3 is TGTGCCAGCAGCCCCAATCCTACGGTCAACGAAAAACTGTTTTTT. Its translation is CASSPNPTVNEKLFF.

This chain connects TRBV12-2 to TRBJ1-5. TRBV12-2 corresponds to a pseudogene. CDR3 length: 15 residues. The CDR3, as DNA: TGTGCAAGTTGGGGAGCGGAGAAGAGCAATCAGCCCCAGCATTTT. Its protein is CASWGAEKSNQPQHF.

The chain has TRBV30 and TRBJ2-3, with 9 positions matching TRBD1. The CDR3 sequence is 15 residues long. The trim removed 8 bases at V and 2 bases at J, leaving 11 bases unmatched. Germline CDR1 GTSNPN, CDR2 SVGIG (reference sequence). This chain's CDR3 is CAAGADRGATDTQYF. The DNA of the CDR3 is TGTGCCGCTGGTGCTGACAGGGGGGCCACAGATACGCAGTATTTT.

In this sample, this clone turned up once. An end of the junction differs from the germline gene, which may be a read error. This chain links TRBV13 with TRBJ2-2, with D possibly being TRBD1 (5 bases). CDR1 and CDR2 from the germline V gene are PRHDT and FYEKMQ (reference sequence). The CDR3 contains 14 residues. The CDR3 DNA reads TGTGCCAGCAGTTTAGACAGGAACACCGGGGAGCTGTTTTTT. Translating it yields CASSLDRNTGELFF. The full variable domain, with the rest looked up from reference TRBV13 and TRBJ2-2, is AAGVIQSPRHLIKEKRETATLKCYPIPRHDTVYWYQQGPGQDPQFLISFYEKMQSDKGSIPDRFSAQQFSDYHSELNMSSLELGDSALYFCASSLDRNTGELFFGEGSRLTVL.

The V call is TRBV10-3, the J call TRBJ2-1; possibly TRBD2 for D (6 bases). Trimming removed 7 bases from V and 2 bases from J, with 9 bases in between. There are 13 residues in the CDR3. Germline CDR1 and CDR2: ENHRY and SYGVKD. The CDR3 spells CAINGSPYNEQFF. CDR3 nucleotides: TGTGCCATCAACGGGAGCCCCTACAATGAGCAGTTCTTC.

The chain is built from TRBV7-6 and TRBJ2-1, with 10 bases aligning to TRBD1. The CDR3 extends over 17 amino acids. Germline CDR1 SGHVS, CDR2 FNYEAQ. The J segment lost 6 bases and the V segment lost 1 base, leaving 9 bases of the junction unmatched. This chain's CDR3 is CASSLVLRDRGSNEQFF. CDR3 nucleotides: TGTGCCAGCAGCTTAGTGTTGCGGGACAGGGGAAGCAATGAGCAGTTCTTC. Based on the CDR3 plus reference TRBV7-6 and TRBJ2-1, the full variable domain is GAGVSQSPRYKVTKRGQDVALRCDPISGHVSLYWYRQALGQGPEFLTYFNYEAQQDKSGLPNDRFSAERPEGSISTLTIQRTEQRDSAMYRCASSLVLRDRGSNEQFFGPGTRLTVL.

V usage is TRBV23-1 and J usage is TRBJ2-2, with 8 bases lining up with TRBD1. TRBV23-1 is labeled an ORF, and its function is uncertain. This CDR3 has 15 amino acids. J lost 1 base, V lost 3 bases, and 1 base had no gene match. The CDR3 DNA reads TGCGCCAGCAGTCATGGACAGGGGAACACCGGGGAGCTGTTTTTT. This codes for CASSHGQGNTGELFF.

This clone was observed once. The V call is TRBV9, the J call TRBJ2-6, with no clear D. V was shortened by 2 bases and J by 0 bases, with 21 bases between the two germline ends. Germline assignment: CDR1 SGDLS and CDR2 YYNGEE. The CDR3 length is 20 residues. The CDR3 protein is CASSVSRFAPTGSGANVLTF. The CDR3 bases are TGTGCCAGCAGCGTGTCGCGGTTCGCTCCCACCGGCTCTGGGGCCAACGTCCTGACTTTC. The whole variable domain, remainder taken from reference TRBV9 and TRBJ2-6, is DSGVTQTPKHLITATGQRVTLRCSPRSGDLSVYWYQQSLDQGLQFLIQYYNGEERAKGNILERFSAQQFPDLHSELNLSSLELGDSALYFCASSVSRFAPTGSGANVLTFGAGSRLTVL.

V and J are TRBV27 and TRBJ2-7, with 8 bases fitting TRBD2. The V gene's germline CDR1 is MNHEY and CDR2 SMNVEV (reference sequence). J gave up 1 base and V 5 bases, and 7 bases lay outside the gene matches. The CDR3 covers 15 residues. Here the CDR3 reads CASSRREGQSYEQYF. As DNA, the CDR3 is TGTGCCAGCAGTCGACGGGAGGGCCAATCCTACGAGCAGTACTTC.

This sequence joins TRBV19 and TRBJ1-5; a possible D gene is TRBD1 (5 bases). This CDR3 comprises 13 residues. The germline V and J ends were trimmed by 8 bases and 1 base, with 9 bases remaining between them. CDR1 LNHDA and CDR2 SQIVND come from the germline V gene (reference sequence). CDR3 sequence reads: CASDSGSNQPQHF. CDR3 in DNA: TGTGCCAGTGACAGTGGAAGCAATCAGCCCCAGCATTTT.

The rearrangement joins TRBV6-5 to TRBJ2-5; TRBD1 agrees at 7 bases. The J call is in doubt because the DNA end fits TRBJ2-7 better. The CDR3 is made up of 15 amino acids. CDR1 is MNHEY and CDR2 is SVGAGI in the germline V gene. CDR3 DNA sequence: TGTGCCAGCAGTTCCCCCGGGACAGCATCCTACGAGCAGTACTTC. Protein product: CASSSPGTASYEQYF.

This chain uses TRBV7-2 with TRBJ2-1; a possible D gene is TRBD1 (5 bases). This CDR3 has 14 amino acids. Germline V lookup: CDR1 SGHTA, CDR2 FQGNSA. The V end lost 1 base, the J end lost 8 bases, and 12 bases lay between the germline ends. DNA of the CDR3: TGTGCCAGCAGCTTAGAGGGCCTAGGGGATGAGCAGTTCTTC. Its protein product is CASSLEGLGDEQFF. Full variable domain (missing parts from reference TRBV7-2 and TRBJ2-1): GAGVSQSPSNKVTEKGKDVELRCDPISGHTALYWYRQSLGQGLEFLIYFQGNSAPDKSGLPSDRFSAERTGGSVSTLTIQRTQQEDSAVYLCASSLEGLGDEQFFGPGTRLTVL.

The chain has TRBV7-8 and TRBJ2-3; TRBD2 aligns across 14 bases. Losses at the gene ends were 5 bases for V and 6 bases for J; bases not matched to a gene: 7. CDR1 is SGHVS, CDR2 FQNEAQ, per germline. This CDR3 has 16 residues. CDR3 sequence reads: CASSKGLAGAADTQYF. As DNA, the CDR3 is TGTGCCAGCAGCAAGGGACTAGCGGGAGCGGCCGATACGCAGTATTTT. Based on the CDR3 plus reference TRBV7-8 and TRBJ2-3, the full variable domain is GAGVSQSPRYKVAKRGQDVALRCDPISGHVSLFWYQQALGQGPEFLTYFQNEAQLDKSGLPSDRFFAERPEGSVSTLKIQRTQQEDSAVYLCASSKGLAGAADTQYFGPGTRLTVL.

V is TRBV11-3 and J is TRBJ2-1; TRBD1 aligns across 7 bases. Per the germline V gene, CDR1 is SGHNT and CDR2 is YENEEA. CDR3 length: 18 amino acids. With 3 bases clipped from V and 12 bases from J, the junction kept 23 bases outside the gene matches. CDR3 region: CASSFYLLPGTAPMGQFF. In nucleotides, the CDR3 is TGTGCCAGCAGCTTTTACCTGCTGCCCGGGACAGCCCCAATGGGGCAGTTCTTC.

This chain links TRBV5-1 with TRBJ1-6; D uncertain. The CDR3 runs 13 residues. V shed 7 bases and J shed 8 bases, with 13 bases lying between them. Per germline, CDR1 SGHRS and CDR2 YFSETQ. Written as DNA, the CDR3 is TGCGCCAGCTGTCGGGAGGGCGATTCACCCCTCCACTTT. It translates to CASCREGDSPLHF.

CDR3 in amino acids: CAISESGFLSGNTIYF. The CDR3 DNA follows: TGTGCCATCAGTGAGTCGGGCTTCCTCTCTGGAAACACCATATATTTT. The chain recombines TRBV10-3 with TRBJ1-3; D ambiguous. Per the germline V gene, CDR1 is ENHRY and CDR2 is SYGVKD. The CDR3 runs 16 residues. Trimming left V 0 bases short and J 0 bases short, with 9 bases between.

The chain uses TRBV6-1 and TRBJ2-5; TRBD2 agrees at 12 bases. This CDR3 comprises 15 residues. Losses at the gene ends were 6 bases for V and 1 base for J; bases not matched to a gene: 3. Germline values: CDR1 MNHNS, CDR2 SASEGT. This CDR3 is CASSGLAGTQETQYF. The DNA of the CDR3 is TGTGCCAGCAGCGGACTAGCGGGGACCCAAGAGACCCAGTACTTC.

The CDR3 sequence: CATSRLEDRHSAPLHF. The CDR3 DNA sequence: TGTGCCACCAGCAGACTAGAAGACAGACACTCCGCACCCCTCCACTTT. The genes are TRBV15 and TRBJ1-6, with a possible D match to TRBD1 (5 bases). CDR3 length equals 16 residues. Germline CDR1 reads LNHNV; CDR2 reads YYDKDF (reference sequence). The V gene lost 2 bases and the J gene lost 11 bases, with 19 bases spanning the gap.

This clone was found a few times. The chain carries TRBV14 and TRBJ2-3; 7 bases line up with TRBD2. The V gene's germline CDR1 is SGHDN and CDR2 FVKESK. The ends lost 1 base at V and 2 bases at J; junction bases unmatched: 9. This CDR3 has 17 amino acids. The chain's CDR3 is CASSQAFLAGFTDTQYF. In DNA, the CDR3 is TGTGCCAGCAGCCAAGCCTTTTTAGCGGGTTTCACAGATACGCAGTATTTT.

CDR3 bases: TGTGCCAGCAGTCGATACGGACTAGCGGGAGGACGACAGAGCTCCTACGAGCAGTACTTC. Translation: CASSRYGLAGGRQSSYEQYF. The gene calls are TRBV27 and TRBJ2-7, with 14 positions matching TRBD2. The germline V gene has CDR1 MNHEY and CDR2 SMNVEV (reference sequence). The CDR3 contains 20 residues. The V gene end was trimmed by 5 bases and the J gene end by 0 bases; junction bases not matched to a gene: 15.

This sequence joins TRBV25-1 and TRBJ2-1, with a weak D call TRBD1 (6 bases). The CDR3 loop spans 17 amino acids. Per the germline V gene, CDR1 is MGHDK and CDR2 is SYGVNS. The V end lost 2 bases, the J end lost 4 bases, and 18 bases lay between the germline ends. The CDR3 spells CASSEIRGTEIYNEQFF. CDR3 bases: TGTGCCAGCAGTGAAATTAGGGGGACGGAGATATACAATGAGCAGTTCTTC.

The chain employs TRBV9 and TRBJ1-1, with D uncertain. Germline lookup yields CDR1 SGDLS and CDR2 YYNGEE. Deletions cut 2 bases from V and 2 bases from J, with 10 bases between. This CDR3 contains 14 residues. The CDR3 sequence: CASSVLGLNTEAFF. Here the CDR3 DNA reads TGTGCCAGCAGCGTTCTCGGTCTCAACACTGAAGCTTTCTTT. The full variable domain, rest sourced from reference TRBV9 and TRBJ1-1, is DSGVTQTPKHLITATGQRVTLRCSPRSGDLSVYWYQQSLDQGLQFLIQYYNGEERAKGNILERFSAQQFPDLHSELNLSSLELGDSALYFCASSVLGLNTEAFFGQGTRLTVV.